These 18 T cell receptor beta chains came from one sample sequenced in a study of T cells in localized non-small cell lung cancer (TCRdb year 2020). Libraries were built with the immunoSEQ multiplex PCR assay. TCRdb took this table from immuneACCESS and kept in-frame rearrangements with V and J called. Such tables lack part of the clones; where checked against another copy, unresolved V genes explain under half of the gap, and the rest is unexplained. For this sample the table gives 2,500 to 3,500 clones, of which more than 25% were detected only once. Under 25% of the sample rests with the top ten. Here the sequenced sample was lung tumor tissue, taken before any cancer treatment. The receptors were sampled from a female donor aged 60 or older with stage II squamous cell lung carcinoma.

In its sample, this clone was seen a few times. The J gene is TRBJ2-3, the V gene TRBV6-9; D is possibly TRBD2 (6 bases). The germline V gene encodes CDR1 MNHGY and CDR2 SVAAGI. Trimming removed 6 bases at V and 5 bases at J, with 15 bases between. The CDR3 is 14 residues long. CDR3: CASSHGSDGDTQYF. CDR3 nucleotide sequence: TGTGCCAGCAGCCACGGGAGCGATGGAGATACGCAGTATTTT.

This clone came up a few times. This sequence joins TRBV12-5 and TRBJ1-1, with no clear D. The V gene lost 2 bases and the J gene lost 5 bases, with 12 bases spanning the gap. CDR1 and CDR2 from the germline V gene are LGHNT and FRNRAP. This CDR3 is 14 amino acids long. The CDR3 region is CASGLSGRGTEAFF. The CDR3 DNA reads TGTGCTAGTGGTTTGTCAGGAAGAGGGACTGAAGCTTTCTTT. The full variable domain, its missing parts supplied by reference TRBV12-5 and TRBJ1-1, is DARVTQTPRHKVTEMGQEVTMRCQPILGHNTVFWYRQTMMQGLELLAYFRNRAPLDDSGMPKDRFSAEMPDATLATLKIQPSEPRDSAVYFCASGLSGRGTEAFFGQGTRLTVV.

This clone was observed a few times. The rearrangement links TRBV6-8 to TRBJ1-2, with TRBD1 matching 7 bases. Germline V CDR1 and CDR2: MNHGY, SAAAGT. This CDR3 is 17 amino acids long. V lost 5 bases to trimming and J lost 2 bases; unmatched junction nucleotides: 14. The CDR3 DNA is TGTGCCAGCAGTCCACGGACAGGTCAAAGACGGAACTATGGCTACACCTTC. Encoded protein: CASSPRTGQRRNYGYTF.

This clone was counted only a few times. V and J are TRBV7-1 and TRBJ2-1, with 8 bases aligning to TRBD1. TRBV7-1 is an ORF; its function is uncertain. The CDR3 extends over 13 amino acids. Germline trimming cut 5 bases from V and 7 bases from J; bases unmatched to any gene: 4. The CDR3, as DNA: TGTGCCAGCAGCACCGACAGGGGTAATGAGCAGTTCTTC. It encodes CASSTDRGNEQFF.

By share, this clone ranks as large. The chain employs TRBV9 and TRBJ1-1, with TRBD1 identical over 8 bases. V shed 0 bases and J 1 base; nucleotides not matched to a gene: 11. Germline CDR1 SGDLS, CDR2 YYNGEE. The CDR3 runs to 18 residues. Written as DNA, the CDR3 is TGTGCCAGCAGCGTAGGGAGGACAGGGAGGGACCAGAACACTGAAGCTTTCTTT. Translated, it gives CASSVGRTGRDQNTEAFF.

This clone was seen more than once but under ten times. J is TRBJ2-2 and V is TRBV7-6, with 13 bases matching TRBD2. Germline loops: CDR1 SGHVS, CDR2 FNYEAQ. The CDR3 loop spans 16 amino acids. V shed 6 bases and J 5 bases; nucleotides not matched to a gene: 6. The CDR3: CASRKLAGGETGELFF. Here the CDR3 DNA reads TGTGCCAGCAGAAAACTAGCGGGAGGGGAGACCGGGGAGCTGTTTTTT.

The chain uses TRBV10-2 and TRBJ2-1; D remains ambiguous. Trimming removed 3 bases at V and 0 bases at J, with 9 bases between. CDR1 WSHSY and CDR2 SAAADI come from the germline V gene. The CDR3 runs 15 residues. CDR3: CASSDVPGSYNEQFF. The DNA for the CDR3 is TGCGCCAGCAGTGATGTTCCCGGCTCCTACAATGAGCAGTTCTTC.

This sequence joins TRBV6-7 and TRBJ2-1; D uncertain. TRBV6-7 is an ORF, with its function uncertain. Trimming removed 7 bases at V and 5 bases at J, with 12 bases between. The CDR3 is 13 amino acids. CDR3 residues: CASKTPRHNEQFF. Written as DNA, the CDR3 is TGTGCCAGCAAAACCCCCCGCCACAATGAGCAGTTCTTC.

In its sample, this clone was seen a few times. The chain carries TRBV11-3 and TRBJ2-7; TRBD2 aligns across 9 bases. The CDR3 sequence is 14 residues long. Germline V gene data show CDR1 as SGHNT and CDR2 as YENEEA. V lost 3 bases and J lost 5; bases outside the gene matches: 5. The CDR3, as DNA: TGTGCCAGCAGCTTTAGCGGGAGAAAGAACGAGCAGTACTTC. It translates to CASSFSGRKNEQYF.

This clone is classed as large. V usage is TRBV9 and J usage is TRBJ2-2; TRBD2 matches at 8 bases. V lost 0 bases and J lost 2; bases outside the gene matches: 9. The germline gives CDR1 SGDLS, CDR2 YYNGEE. CDR3 size: 18 residues. The CDR3 loop reads CASSVGRRGATNTGELFF. CDR3 sequence (DNA): TGTGCCAGCAGCGTAGGGAGGCGGGGGGCCACCAACACCGGGGAGCTGTTTTTT.

The CDR3 spells CASSLGTGGDEKLFF. CDR3 nucleotides: TGCGCCAGCAGCTTGGGGACAGGGGGCGACGAAAAACTGTTTTTT. The chain has TRBV5-1 and TRBJ1-4; 11 nucleotides match TRBD1. Germline V gene lookup returns CDR1 SGHRS and CDR2 YFSETQ. With V trimmed by 0 bases and J by 8 bases, 3 bases remained unmatched. The length of the CDR3 is 15 residues.

The chain carries TRBV11-3 and TRBJ1-1; D is uncertain. The CDR3 is 19 residues long. Trimming removed 0 bases at V and 1 base at J, with 21 bases between. CDR1 SGHNT and CDR2 YENEEA come from the germline V gene. The CDR3 DNA sequence: TGTGCCAGCAGCTTAGATCGTGGTTCGTATTCTTTGGGGAACACTGAAGCTTTCTTT. Amino acid sequence: CASSLDRGSYSLGNTEAFF.

This clone showed up just once. The CDR3 sequence is CASIRDGVNSPLHF. Here the CDR3 DNA reads TGTGCCAGCATTCGGGACGGGGTTAATTCACCCCTCCACTTT. The V gene is TRBV28, the J gene TRBJ1-6, with D maybe TRBD1 (5 bases). CDR1 is MDHEN, CDR2 SYDVKM, per germline. Trimming pared 7 bases from V and 6 bases from J, leaving 13 bases between. CDR3 size: 14 residues.

The V gene is TRBV5-1, the J gene TRBJ1-2; 12 bases agree with TRBD1. V trimming: 3 bases; J trimming: 4 bases; junction bases outside the gene matches: 19. The CDR3 consists of 20 residues. Germline lookup yields CDR1 SGHRS and CDR2 YFSETQ. The CDR3 nucleotides read TGCGCCAGCAGCTCGGTTCCGGGACAGGGGGCCTTACTAACGCCCTATGGCTACACCTTC. Its translation is CASSSVPGQGALLTPYGYTF.

The chain employs TRBV30 and TRBJ1-2, with TRBD1 matching over 8 bases. Germline V lookup: CDR1 GTSNPN, CDR2 SVGIG (reference sequence). There are 15 residues in the CDR3. Losses at the gene ends were 4 bases for V and 4 bases for J; bases not matched to a gene: 11. The CDR3 DNA reads as TGTGCCTGGACCCTTTCGGACAGGGCGTCCTATGGCTACACCTTC. As protein: CAWTLSDRASYGYTF.

By sample fraction, this clone is medium-sized (0.01 to 0.1%). Written as DNA, the CDR3 is TGTGCCAGCAGTTACGGGGGACAGGGATTAAATGAGCAGTTCTTC. This sequence encodes CASSYGGQGLNEQFF. The chain couples TRBV6-8 to TRBJ2-1; 9 bases agree with TRBD1. Germline CDR1 is MNHGY and CDR2 is SAAAGT. The CDR3 has 15 amino acids. V trimming: 2 bases; J trimming: 7 bases; junction bases outside the gene matches: 6.

This chain joins TRBV6-7 and TRBJ1-5; tentative D call: TRBD1 (6 bases). TRBV6-7 counts as an open reading frame of uncertain function. CDR3 size: 15 residues. Trimming left V 2 bases short and J 2 bases short, with 10 bases between. CDR3 loop: CASSYAGAGNQPQHF. In DNA, the CDR3 is TGTGCCAGCAGTTACGCAGGGGCCGGCAATCAGCCCCAGCATTTT.

This clone was seen only a few times. The chain combines TRBV2 with TRBJ2-1; 9 nucleotides match TRBD2. The CDR3 runs 13 residues. Looked up from germline, CDR1 is SNHLY and CDR2 is FYNNEI. V gave up 11 bases and J gave up 4 bases; unmatched junction bases: 6. The CDR3 nucleotides read TGTGCCGCGAGCGGGGGGCCGTACAATGAGCAGTTCTTC. Translation gives CAASGGPYNEQFF.